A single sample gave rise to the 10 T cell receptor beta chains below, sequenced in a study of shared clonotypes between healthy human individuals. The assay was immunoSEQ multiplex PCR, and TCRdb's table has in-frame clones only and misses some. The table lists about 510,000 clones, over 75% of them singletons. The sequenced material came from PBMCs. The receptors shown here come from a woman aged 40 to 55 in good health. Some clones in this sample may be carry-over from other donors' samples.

The CDR3: CSAPAMDGYTF. The CDR3 nucleotides read TGCAGTGCTCCGGCCATGGATGGCTACACCTTC. V is TRBV20-1 and J is TRBJ1-2, with D unclear. The CDR3 sequence is 11 residues long. Trimming removed 5 bases from V and 6 bases from J, with 10 bases in between. Germline assignment: CDR1 DFQATT and CDR2 SNEGSKA (reference sequence).

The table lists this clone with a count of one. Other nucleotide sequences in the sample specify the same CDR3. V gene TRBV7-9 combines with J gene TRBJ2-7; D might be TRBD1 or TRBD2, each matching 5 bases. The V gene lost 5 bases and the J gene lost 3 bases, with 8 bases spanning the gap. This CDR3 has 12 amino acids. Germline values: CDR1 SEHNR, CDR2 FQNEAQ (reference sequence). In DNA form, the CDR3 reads TGTGCCAGCAGCCCTGGGGGCTACGAGCAGTACTTC. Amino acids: CASSPGGYEQYF.

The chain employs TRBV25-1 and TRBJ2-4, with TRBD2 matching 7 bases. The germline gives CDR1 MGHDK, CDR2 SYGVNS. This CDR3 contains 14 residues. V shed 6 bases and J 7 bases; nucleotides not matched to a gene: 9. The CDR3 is CASRAAGEVNIQYF. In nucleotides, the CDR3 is TGTGCCAGCAGGGCGGCGGGAGAAGTGAACATTCAGTACTTC.

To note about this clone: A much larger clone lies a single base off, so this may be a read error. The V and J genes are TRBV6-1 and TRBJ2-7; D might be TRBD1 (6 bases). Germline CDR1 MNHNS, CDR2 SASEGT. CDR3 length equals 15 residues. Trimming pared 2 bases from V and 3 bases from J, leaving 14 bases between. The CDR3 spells CASSERQDHFYEQYF. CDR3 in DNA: TGTGCCAGCAGTGAACGACAGGACCACTTCTACGAGCAGTACTTC.

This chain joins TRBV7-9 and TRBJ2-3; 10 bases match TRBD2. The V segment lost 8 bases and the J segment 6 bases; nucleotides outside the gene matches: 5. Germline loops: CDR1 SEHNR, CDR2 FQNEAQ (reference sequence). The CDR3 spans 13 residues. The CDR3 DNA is TGTGCCAGCCGGCTAGCGGGAGCCGATACGCAGTATTTT. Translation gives CASRLAGADTQYF.

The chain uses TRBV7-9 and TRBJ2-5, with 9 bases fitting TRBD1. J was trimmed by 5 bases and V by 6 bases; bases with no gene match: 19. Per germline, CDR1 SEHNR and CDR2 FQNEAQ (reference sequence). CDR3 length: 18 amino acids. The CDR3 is CASSSQPGQGGFRETQYF. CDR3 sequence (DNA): TGTGCCAGCAGTTCACAACCGGGACAGGGTGGTTTTAGGGAGACCCAGTACTTC.

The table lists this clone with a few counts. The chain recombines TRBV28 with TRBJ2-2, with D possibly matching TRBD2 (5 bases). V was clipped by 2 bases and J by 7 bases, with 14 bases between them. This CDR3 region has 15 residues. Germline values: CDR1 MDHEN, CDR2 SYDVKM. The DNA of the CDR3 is TGTGCCAGCAGTTTAGGGCTAGCAGGAATCGGGGAGCTGTTTTTT. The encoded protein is CASSLGLAGIGELFF.

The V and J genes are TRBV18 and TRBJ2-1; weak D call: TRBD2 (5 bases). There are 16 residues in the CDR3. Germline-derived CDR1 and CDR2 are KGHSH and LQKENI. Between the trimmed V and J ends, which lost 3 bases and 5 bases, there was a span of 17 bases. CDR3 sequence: CASSPGFGTGNNEQFF. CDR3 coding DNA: TGTGCCAGCTCACCGGGGTTTGGTACGGGAAACAATGAGCAGTTCTTC.

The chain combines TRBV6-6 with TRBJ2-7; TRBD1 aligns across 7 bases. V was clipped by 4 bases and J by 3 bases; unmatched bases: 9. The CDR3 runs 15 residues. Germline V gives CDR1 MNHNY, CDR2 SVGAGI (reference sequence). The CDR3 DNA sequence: TGTGCCAGCAGTTTAGCGAGACAGGGTGTCTACGAGCAGTACTTC. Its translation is CASSLARQGVYEQYF.

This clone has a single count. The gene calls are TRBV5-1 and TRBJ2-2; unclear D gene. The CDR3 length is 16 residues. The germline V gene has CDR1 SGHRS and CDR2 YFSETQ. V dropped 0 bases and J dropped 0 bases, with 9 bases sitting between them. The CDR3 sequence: CASSLVGRPNTGELFF. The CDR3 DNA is TGCGCCAGCAGCTTGGTTGGCAGACCGAACACCGGGGAGCTGTTTTTT. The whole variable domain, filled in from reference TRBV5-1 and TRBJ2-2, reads KAGVTQTPRYLIKTRGQQVTLSCSPISGHRSVSWYQQTPGQGLQFLFEYFSETQRNKGNFPGRFSGRQFSNSRSEMNVSTLELGDSALYLCASSLVGRPNTGELFFGEGSRLTVL.